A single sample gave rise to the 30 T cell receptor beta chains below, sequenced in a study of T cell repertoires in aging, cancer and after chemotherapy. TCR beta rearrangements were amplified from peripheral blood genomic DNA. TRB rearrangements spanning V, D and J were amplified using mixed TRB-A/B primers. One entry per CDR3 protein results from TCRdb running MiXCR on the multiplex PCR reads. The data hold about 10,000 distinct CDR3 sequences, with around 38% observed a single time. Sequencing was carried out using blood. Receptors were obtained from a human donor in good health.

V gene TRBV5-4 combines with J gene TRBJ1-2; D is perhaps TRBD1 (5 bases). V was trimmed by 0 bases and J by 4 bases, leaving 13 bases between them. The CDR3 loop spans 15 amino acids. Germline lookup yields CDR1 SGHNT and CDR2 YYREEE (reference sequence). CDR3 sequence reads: CASSLETGNRYGYTF. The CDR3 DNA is TGTGCCAGCAGCTTGGAAACAGGCAATCGCTATGGCTACACCTTC.

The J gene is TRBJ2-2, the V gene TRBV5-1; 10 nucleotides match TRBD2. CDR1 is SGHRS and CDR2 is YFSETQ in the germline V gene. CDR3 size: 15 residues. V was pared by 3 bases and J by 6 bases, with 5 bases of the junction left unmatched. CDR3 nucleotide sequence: TGCGCCAGCAGCTCCGGTGGGACTAGCGCCGGGGAGCTGTTTTTT. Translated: CASSSGGTSAGELFF.

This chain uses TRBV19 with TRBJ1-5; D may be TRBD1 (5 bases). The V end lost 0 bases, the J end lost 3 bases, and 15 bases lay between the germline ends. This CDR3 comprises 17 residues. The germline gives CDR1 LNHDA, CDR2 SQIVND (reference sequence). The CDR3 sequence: CASSIDRARATNQPQHF. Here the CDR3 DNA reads TGTGCCAGTAGTATAGATCGAGCCAGGGCCACCAATCAGCCCCAGCATTTT.

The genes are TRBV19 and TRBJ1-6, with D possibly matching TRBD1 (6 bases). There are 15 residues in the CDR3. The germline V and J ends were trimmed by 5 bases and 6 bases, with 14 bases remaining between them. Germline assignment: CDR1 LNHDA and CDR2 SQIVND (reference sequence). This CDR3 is CASSPPGGGNSPLHF. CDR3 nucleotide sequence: TGTGCCAGTAGTCCCCCGGGAGGGGGTAATTCACCCCTCCACTTT.

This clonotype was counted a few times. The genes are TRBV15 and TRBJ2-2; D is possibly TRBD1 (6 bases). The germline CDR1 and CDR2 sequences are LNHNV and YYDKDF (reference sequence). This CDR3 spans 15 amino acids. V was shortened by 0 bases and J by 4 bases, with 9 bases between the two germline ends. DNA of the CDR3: TGTGCCACCAGCAGAGATCAAGGGGGCACCGGGGAGCTGTTTTTT. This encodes CATSRDQGGTGELFF.

The CDR3 is CASSLARGIVGERAKNIQYF. The CDR3 DNA follows: TGTGCCAGCAGCTTAGCGCGGGGCATAGTAGGCGAGAGGGCCAAAAACATTCAGTACTTC. The chain is built from TRBV7-9 and TRBJ2-4, with D possibly matching TRBD2 (6 bases). Trimming removed 0 bases at V and 1 base at J, with 22 bases between. The length of the CDR3 is 20 residues. Germline loops: CDR1 SEHNR, CDR2 FQNEAQ (reference sequence). The variable domain in full, completed from reference TRBV7-9 and TRBJ2-4, reads DTGVSQNPRHKITKRGQNVTFRCDPISEHNRLYWYRQTLGQGPEFLTYFQNEAQLEKSRLLSDRFSAERPKGSFSTLEIQRTEQGDSAMYLCASSLARGIVGERAKNIQYFGAGTRLSVL.

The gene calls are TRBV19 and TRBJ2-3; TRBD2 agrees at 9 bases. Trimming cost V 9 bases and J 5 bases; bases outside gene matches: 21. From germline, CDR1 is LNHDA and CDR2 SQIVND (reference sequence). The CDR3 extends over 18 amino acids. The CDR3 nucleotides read TGTGCCAGCAGAGACGGAGCGGGGGGCCGTCGAGGTCGAGATACGCAGTATTTT. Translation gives CASRDGAGGRRGRDTQYF.

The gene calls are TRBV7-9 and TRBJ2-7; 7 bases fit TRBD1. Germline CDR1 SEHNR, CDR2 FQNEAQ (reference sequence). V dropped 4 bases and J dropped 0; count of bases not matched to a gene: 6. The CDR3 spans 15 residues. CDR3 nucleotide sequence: TGTGCCAGCAGCTCTACAGGGGATCTCTCCTACGAGCAGTACTTC. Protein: CASSSTGDLSYEQYF.

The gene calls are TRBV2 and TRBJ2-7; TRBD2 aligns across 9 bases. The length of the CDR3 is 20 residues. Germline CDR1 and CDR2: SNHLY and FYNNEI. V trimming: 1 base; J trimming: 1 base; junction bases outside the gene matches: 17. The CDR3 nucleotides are TGTGCCAGCAGTGAAGGGTTGTCAGCGGGGGGAGGATCGAGATCCTACGAGCAGTACGTC. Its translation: CASSEGLSAGGGSRSYEQYV.

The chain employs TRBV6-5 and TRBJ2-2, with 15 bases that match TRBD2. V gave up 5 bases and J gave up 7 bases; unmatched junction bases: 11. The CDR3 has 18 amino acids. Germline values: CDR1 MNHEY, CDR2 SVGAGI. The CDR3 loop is CASSPIAGTSGGNGELFF. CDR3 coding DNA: TGTGCCAGCAGTCCAATTGCCGGGACTAGCGGGGGGAACGGGGAGCTGTTTTTT.

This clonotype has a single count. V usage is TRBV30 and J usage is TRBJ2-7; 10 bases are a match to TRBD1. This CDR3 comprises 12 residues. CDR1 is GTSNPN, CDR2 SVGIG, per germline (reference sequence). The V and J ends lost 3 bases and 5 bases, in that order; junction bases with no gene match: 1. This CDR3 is CAWRTGGDEQYV. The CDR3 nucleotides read TGTGCCTGGAGGACAGGGGGCGACGAGCAGTACGTC.

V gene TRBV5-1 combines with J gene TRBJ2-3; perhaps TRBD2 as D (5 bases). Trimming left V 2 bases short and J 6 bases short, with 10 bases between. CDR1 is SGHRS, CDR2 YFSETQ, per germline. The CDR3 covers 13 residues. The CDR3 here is CASSFSLDDTQYF. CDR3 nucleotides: TGCGCCAGCAGCTTTTCACTAGATGATACGCAGTATTTT. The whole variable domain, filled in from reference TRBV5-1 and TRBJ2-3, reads KAGVTQTPRYLIKTRGQQVTLSCSPISGHRSVSWYQQTPGQGLQFLFEYFSETQRNKGNFPGRFSGRQFSNSRSEMNVSTLELGDSALYLCASSFSLDDTQYFGPGTRLTVL.

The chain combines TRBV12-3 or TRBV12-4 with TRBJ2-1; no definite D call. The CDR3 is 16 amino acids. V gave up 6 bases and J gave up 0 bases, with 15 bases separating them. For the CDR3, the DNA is TGTGCCAGCAGCCCGGGCCTAAAGAGCTCCTACAATGAGCAGTTCTTC. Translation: CASSPGLKSSYNEQFF.

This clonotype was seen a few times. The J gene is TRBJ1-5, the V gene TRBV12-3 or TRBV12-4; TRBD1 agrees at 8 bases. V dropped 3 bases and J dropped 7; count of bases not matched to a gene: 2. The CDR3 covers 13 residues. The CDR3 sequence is CASSFYRGQPQHF. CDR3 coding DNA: TGTGCCAGCAGTTTCTACAGGGGGCAGCCCCAGCATTTT.

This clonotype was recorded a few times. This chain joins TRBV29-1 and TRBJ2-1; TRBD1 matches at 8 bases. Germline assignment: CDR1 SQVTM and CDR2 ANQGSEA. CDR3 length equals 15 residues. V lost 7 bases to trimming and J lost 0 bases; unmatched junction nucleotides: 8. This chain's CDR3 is CSGRKGTGSYNEQFF. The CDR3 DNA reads TGCAGCGGGCGGAAGGGGACAGGCTCCTACAATGAGCAGTTCTTC.

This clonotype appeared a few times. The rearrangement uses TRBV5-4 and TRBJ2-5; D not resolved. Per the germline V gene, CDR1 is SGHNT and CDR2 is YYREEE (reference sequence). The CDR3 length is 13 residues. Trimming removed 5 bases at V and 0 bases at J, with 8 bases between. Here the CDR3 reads CASRAANQETQYF. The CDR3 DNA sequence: TGTGCCAGCAGAGCCGCTAACCAAGAGACCCAGTACTTC.

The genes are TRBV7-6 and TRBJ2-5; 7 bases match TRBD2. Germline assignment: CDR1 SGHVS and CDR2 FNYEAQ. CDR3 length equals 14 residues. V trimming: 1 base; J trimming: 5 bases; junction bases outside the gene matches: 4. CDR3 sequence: CASSLGLGGETQYF. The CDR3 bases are TGTGCCAGCAGCTTAGGCCTGGGAGGGGAGACCCAGTACTTC.

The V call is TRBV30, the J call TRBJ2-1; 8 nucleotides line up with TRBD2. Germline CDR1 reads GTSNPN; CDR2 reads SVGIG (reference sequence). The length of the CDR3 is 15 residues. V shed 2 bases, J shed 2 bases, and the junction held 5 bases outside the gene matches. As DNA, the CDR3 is TGTGCCTGGAGTATATACGGGGGGGCCTACAATGAGCAGTTCTTC. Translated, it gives CAWSIYGGAYNEQFF.

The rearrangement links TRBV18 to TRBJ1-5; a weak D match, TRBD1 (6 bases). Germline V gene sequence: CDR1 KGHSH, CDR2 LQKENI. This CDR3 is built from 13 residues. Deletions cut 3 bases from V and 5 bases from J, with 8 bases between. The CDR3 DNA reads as TGTGCCAGCTCACCCAACAGGGATCAGCCCCAGCATTTT. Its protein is CASSPNRDQPQHF.

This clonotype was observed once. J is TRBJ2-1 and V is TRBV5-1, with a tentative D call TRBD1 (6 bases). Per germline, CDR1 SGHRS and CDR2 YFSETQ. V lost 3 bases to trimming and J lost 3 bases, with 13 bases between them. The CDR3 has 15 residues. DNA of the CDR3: TGCGCCAGCAGCTCGACAGGAGCGATCTACAATGAGCAGTTCTTC. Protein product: CASSSTGAIYNEQFF.

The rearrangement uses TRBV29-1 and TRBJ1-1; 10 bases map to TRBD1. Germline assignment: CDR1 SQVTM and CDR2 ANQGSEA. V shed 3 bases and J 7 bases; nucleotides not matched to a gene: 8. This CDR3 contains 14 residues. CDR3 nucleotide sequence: TGCAGCGTTGATTCCGGGACAGGGGCGATTGAAGCTTTCTTT. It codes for CSVDSGTGAIEAFF. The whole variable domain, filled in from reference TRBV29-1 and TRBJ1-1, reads SAVISQKPSRDICQRGTSLTIQCQVDSQVTMMFWYRQQPGQSLTLIATANQGSEATYESGFVIDKFPISRPNLTFSTLTVSNMSPEDSSIYLCSVDSGTGAIEAFFGQGTRLTVV.

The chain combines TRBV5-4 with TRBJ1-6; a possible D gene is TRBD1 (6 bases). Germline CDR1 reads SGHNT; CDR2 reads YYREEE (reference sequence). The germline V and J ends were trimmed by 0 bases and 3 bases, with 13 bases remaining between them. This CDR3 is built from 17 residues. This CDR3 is CASSLEPGANYNSPLHF. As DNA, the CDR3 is TGTGCCAGCAGCTTGGAGCCAGGGGCCAACTATAATTCACCCCTCCACTTT.

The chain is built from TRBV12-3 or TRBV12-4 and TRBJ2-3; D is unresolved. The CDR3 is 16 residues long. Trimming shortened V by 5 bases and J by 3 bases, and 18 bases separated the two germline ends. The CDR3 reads CASSGAGPTVTDTQYF. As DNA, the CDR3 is TGTGCCAGCAGTGGTGCCGGGCCCACGGTTACAGATACGCAGTATTTT.

In nucleotides, the CDR3 is TGTGCCAGCAGTGACTCGAGTGGCGGGGGGGAAGATACGCAGTATTTT. Translation: CASSDSSGGGEDTQYF. This chain joins TRBV6-4 and TRBJ2-3, with TRBD2 identical over 9 bases. The V gene's germline CDR1 is MRHNA and CDR2 SNTAGT. The CDR3 runs to 16 residues. The junction had 6 bases not matched to a gene; V was cut back by 0 bases and J by 5 bases.

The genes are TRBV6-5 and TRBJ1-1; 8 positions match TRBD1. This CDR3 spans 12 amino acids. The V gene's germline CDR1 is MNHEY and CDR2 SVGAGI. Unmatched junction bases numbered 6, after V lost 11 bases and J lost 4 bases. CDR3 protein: CAGQGEGTEAFF. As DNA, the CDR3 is TGTGCCGGACAGGGTGAGGGCACTGAAGCTTTCTTT.

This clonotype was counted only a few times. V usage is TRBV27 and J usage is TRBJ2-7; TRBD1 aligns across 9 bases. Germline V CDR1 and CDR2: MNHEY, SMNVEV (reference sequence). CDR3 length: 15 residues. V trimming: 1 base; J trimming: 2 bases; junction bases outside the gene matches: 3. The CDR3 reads CASSLYRGHTYEQYF. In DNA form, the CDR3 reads TGTGCCAGCAGTTTATACAGGGGGCATACCTACGAGCAGTACTTC.

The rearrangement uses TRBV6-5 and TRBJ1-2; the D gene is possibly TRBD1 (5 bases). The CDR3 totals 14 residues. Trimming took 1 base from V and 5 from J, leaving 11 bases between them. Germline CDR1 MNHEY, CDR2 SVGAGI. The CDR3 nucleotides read TGTGCCAGCAGTTACTTGGGGCAGGCTTATGGCTACACCTTC. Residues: CASSYLGQAYGYTF.

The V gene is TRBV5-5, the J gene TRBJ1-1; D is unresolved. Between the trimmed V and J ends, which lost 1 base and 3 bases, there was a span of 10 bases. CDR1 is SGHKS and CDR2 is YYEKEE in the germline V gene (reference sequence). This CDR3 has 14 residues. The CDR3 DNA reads TGTGCCAGCAGCTTGAAGTGGGATCACACTGAAGCTTTCTTT. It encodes CASSLKWDHTEAFF.

CDR3 in DNA: TGTGCCAGTAATAGACAGGGGAGCGGACATACGCAGTATTTT. Its translation: CASNRQGSGHTQYF. The chain links TRBV19 to TRBJ2-3, with 8 bases lining up with TRBD1. CDR3 length: 14 residues. Germline V lookup: CDR1 LNHDA, CDR2 SQIVND (reference sequence). V gave up 7 bases and J gave up 7 bases; unmatched junction bases: 10.

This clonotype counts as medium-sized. The CDR3 sequence: CAWSVGNSYGYTF. In nucleotides, the CDR3 is TGTGCCTGGAGTGTTGGAAATAGCTATGGCTACACCTTC. The chain joins TRBV30 to TRBJ1-2; D not resolved. V was shortened by 0 bases and J by 4 bases, with 9 bases between the two germline ends. The CDR3 runs to 13 residues. The germline V gene has CDR1 GTSNPN and CDR2 SVGIG (reference sequence).